Listed here are 24 T cell receptor beta chains from one sample, sequenced in a study of CD8 T cells in ankylosing spondylitis. Study conclusions and caveats: Ankylosing spondylitis blood appeared to be characterized by a TCR beta motif of several highly homologous variants.

Each CDR3 protein gets one entry after TCRdb re-called the 5' RACE reads with MiXCR. The sample records under 150,000 distinct CDR3 sequences, approximately 17% being singletons. Their recognized antigens are unknown. The material sequenced was blood, either unsorted or a sorted T cell fraction (not recorded which). Receptors were obtained from a male donor with ankylosing spondylitis.

The chain combines TRBV6-5 with TRBJ2-1; 8 positions agree with TRBD2. The CDR3 is made up of 17 amino acids. V lost 4 bases and J lost 2; bases outside the gene matches: 10. The germline V gene has CDR1 MNHEY and CDR2 SVGAGI. The chain's CDR3 is CASSLPQGREAYNEQFF. The DNA for the CDR3 is TGTGCCAGCAGTTTGCCCCAAGGGCGGGAGGCCTACAATGAGCAGTTCTTC.

The chain uses TRBV7-6 and TRBJ2-5; the match to TRBD2 covers 14 bases. There are 18 residues in the CDR3. Germline assignment: CDR1 SGHVS and CDR2 FNYEAQ. The J segment lost 1 base and the V segment lost 6 bases, leaving 10 bases of the junction unmatched. DNA for the CDR3: TGTGCCAGCAGTCCCGGACTAGCGGGAGGACTGGTCCAAGAGACCCAGTACTTC. Its protein is CASSPGLAGGLVQETQYF.

J is TRBJ1-1 and V is TRBV9, with 9 positions matching TRBD1. This CDR3 region has 14 residues. Trimming removed 4 bases from V and 6 bases from J; junction bases left unmatched: 7. CDR1 is SGDLS and CDR2 is YYNGEE in the germline V gene. The CDR3 reads CASSSRDRAAEAFF. CDR3 bases: TGTGCCAGCAGCTCCCGGGACAGGGCCGCTGAAGCTTTCTTT.

This clonotype was observed a few times. The V call is TRBV19, the J call TRBJ2-7; 12 bases are a match to TRBD2. V shed 7 bases, J shed 5 bases, and the junction held 6 bases outside the gene matches. The CDR3 contains 14 residues. In germline, CDR1 is LNHDA, CDR2 SQIVND (reference sequence). The CDR3: CASTLTSGRHEQYF. DNA for the CDR3: TGTGCCAGTACCTTGACTAGCGGGAGACACGAGCAGTACTTC.

V is TRBV27 and J is TRBJ2-7; D is ambiguous. The CDR3 runs to 15 residues. Trimming cost V 2 bases and J 0 bases, with 11 bases left between them. The germline CDR1 and CDR2 sequences are MNHEY and SMNVEV (reference sequence). CDR3 region: CASSLPRRSSYEQYF. The CDR3 DNA reads as TGTGCCAGCAGTTTACCCAGGAGATCCTCCTACGAGCAGTACTTC.

The rearrangement uses TRBV7-9 and TRBJ2-7; D tentatively reads TRBD1 or TRBD2 (5 bases each). Germline CDR1 is SEHNR and CDR2 is FQNEAQ (reference sequence). V shed 5 bases and J shed 1 base, with 12 bases lying between them. This CDR3 region has 14 residues. CDR3 nucleotides: TGTGCCAGCAGCCCTCTGGGACCGTCCTACGAGCAGTACTTC. Translating it yields CASSPLGPSYEQYF.

The rearrangement uses TRBV5-6 and TRBJ1-3; D is unresolved. V was clipped by 3 bases and J by 4 bases, with 11 bases between them. The CDR3 has 14 amino acids. Germline CDR1 SGHDT, CDR2 YYEEEE. The CDR3 bases are TGTGCCAGCAGCTGGGGAACACGAGGAAACACCATATATTTT. Translating it yields CASSWGTRGNTIYF.

The chain carries TRBV11-2 and TRBJ2-5, with 9 bases fitting TRBD1. The V and J ends lost 4 bases and 5 bases, in that order; junction bases with no gene match: 8. Germline CDR1 and CDR2: SGHAT and FQNNGV. This CDR3 has 15 residues. CDR3 sequence (DNA): TGTGCCAGCAGCTCATCGGGACAGGGTGGCGAGACCCAGTACTTC. This encodes CASSSSGQGGETQYF.

This clonotype was observed many times. The V call is TRBV7-9, the J call TRBJ2-1; D is ambiguous. The CDR3 sequence is 11 residues long. The germline gives CDR1 SEHNR, CDR2 FQNEAQ (reference sequence). V lost 5 bases, J lost 9 bases, and 8 bases lay in between. The CDR3 nucleotides are TGTGCCAGCAGCACAGACGCTGAGCAGTTCTTC. Its translation is CASSTDAEQFF.

At least ten counts were recorded for this clonotype. The V call is TRBV15, the J call TRBJ2-2; no clear D. The CDR3 is 16 residues long. Trimming removed 0 bases from V and 1 base from J, with 9 bases in between. CDR1 is LNHNV and CDR2 is YYDKDF in the germline V gene (reference sequence). CDR3 sequence: CATSRDALENTGELFF. CDR3 bases: TGTGCCACCAGCAGAGATGCACTCGAGAACACCGGGGAGCTGTTTTTT.

This clonotype was found many times. The rearrangement uses TRBV28 and TRBJ1-1; D may be TRBD1 (5 bases). The ends were cut back, 5 bases at V and 3 bases at J, with 10 bases in the middle. The CDR3 runs 13 residues. Germline V gene lookup returns CDR1 MDHEN and CDR2 SYDVKM. Here the CDR3 reads CASSGGVDTEAFF. DNA of the CDR3: TGTGCCAGCAGTGGGGGGGTCGACACTGAAGCTTTCTTT.

This clonotype was counted a few times. The chain joins TRBV7-9 to TRBJ1-1, with 7 bases aligning to TRBD1. Germline V CDR1 and CDR2: SEHNR, FQNEAQ (reference sequence). This CDR3 region has 14 residues. V dropped 1 base and J dropped 4; count of bases not matched to a gene: 3. The CDR3 sequence: CASSLGQGLTEAFF. The CDR3 DNA reads TGTGCCAGCAGCTTAGGACAGGGCCTCACTGAAGCTTTCTTT.

CDR3 nucleotide sequence: TGTGCCAGCAGCGTAGGTAGCGGAGGAAGCTCCTACAATGAGCAGTTCTTC. Its protein product is CASSVGSGGSSYNEQFF. The chain couples TRBV9 to TRBJ2-1, with a weak D call TRBD2 (6 bases). CDR1 is SGDLS, CDR2 YYNGEE, per germline. Trimming shortened V by 0 bases and J by 0 bases, and 13 bases separated the two germline ends. The CDR3 is made up of 17 amino acids.

V is TRBV6-2 or TRBV6-3 and J is TRBJ2-3; D call uncertain. Trimming pared 8 bases from V and 2 bases from J, leaving 17 bases between. CDR1 and CDR2 from the germline V gene are MNHEY and SVGEGT. The CDR3 has 15 residues. The CDR3 DNA follows: TGTGCCAGCGCCTTGGACCGCTCTTTCACAGATACGCAGTATTTT. It yields the protein CASALDRSFTDTQYF.

This clonotype was found a few times. The chain couples TRBV7-9 to TRBJ2-3, with unresolved D. The CDR3 spans 15 residues. Per the germline V gene, CDR1 is SEHNR and CDR2 is FQNEAQ (reference sequence). V shed 2 bases and J shed 1 base, with 10 bases lying between them. In nucleotides, the CDR3 is TGTGCCAGCAGCTTAATCACGGGTGGCACAGATACGCAGTATTTT. Its translation: CASSLITGGTDTQYF.

In its sample, this clonotype was seen many times. V gene TRBV7-9 combines with J gene TRBJ2-5, with 7 bases identical to TRBD1. Germline CDR1 and CDR2: SEHNR and FQNEAQ (reference sequence). The CDR3 loop spans 14 amino acids. Trimming removed 3 bases from V and 2 bases from J; junction bases left unmatched: 3. The CDR3 nucleotides are TGTGCCAGCAGCTTCTGGACAGGACAAGAGACCCAGTACTTC. Residues: CASSFWTGQETQYF. The whole variable domain, remainder taken from reference TRBV7-9 and TRBJ2-5, is DTGVSQNPRHKITKRGQNVTFRCDPISEHNRLYWYRQTLGQGPEFLTYFQNEAQLEKSRLLSDRFSAERPKGSFSTLEIQRTEQGDSAMYLCASSFWTGQETQYFGPGTRLLVL.

This clonotype was picked up a small number of times. The chain carries TRBV4-1 and TRBJ2-1; tentatively, D is TRBD1 (5 bases). From germline, CDR1 is MGHRA and CDR2 YSYEKL. The CDR3 extends over 13 amino acids. V shed 1 base and J shed 6 bases, with 7 bases lying between them. The DNA for the CDR3 is TGCGCCAGCAGCCAAGTGCAGGGCAATGAGCAGTTCTTC. Amino acids: CASSQVQGNEQFF.

This clonotype was counted between two and nine times. The chain has TRBV12-3 or TRBV12-4 and TRBJ1-4, with 10 bases aligning to TRBD1. The CDR3 is 16 residues long. V trimming: 6 bases; J trimming: 0 bases; junction bases outside the gene matches: 4. CDR3 bases: TGTGCCAGCAGGGATGACAGGGGGCCAACTAATGAAAAACTGTTTTTT. Its translation: CASRDDRGPTNEKLFF.

This sequence joins TRBV12-3 or TRBV12-4 and TRBJ2-1; TRBD2 matches at 8 bases. The CDR3 runs to 15 residues. J was trimmed by 6 bases and V by 1 base; bases with no gene match: 5. The CDR3 sequence is CASSLVSGIGNEQFF. In nucleotides, the CDR3 is TGTGCCAGCAGTTTAGTTAGCGGGATAGGCAATGAGCAGTTCTTC.

V gene TRBV19 combines with J gene TRBJ2-3; D perhaps matches TRBD2 (6 bases). The CDR3 spans 18 residues. The germline V gene encodes CDR1 LNHDA and CDR2 SQIVND (reference sequence). V lost 2 bases to trimming and J lost 5 bases, with 23 bases between them. The CDR3: CASSIYLLAPEVGDTQYF. DNA of the CDR3: TGTGCCAGTAGTATATACCTACTAGCCCCTGAGGTGGGAGATACGCAGTATTTT.

This chain uses TRBV28 with TRBJ1-5; tentatively, D is TRBD1 (6 bases). V was trimmed by 3 bases and J by 11 bases, leaving 20 bases between them. Per the germline V gene, CDR1 is MDHEN and CDR2 is SYDVKM. The CDR3 is 15 residues long. DNA of the CDR3: TGTGCCAGCAGTTTGGGGATCAGGGGCTTCGGGTCCCAGCATTTT. This translates into CASSLGIRGFGSQHF.

The chain combines TRBV7-9 with TRBJ1-1, with D unclear. The germline gives CDR1 SEHNR, CDR2 FQNEAQ (reference sequence). This CDR3 comprises 11 residues. The V end lost 10 bases, the J end lost 4 bases, and 10 bases lay between the germline ends. Here the CDR3 DNA reads TGTGCCATCCGGAAGGGCACTGAAGCTTTCTTT. Translation: CAIRKGTEAFF.

The chain carries TRBV29-1 and TRBJ2-1, with TRBD2 matching 7 bases. The V segment lost 5 bases and the J segment 0 bases; nucleotides outside the gene matches: 10. The CDR3 extends over 16 amino acids. Germline CDR1 reads SQVTM; CDR2 reads ANQGSEA. The CDR3: CSVFTSELSSYNEQFF. The CDR3 DNA follows: TGCAGCGTTTTTACTAGCGAGCTGAGCTCCTACAATGAGCAGTTCTTC.

The rearrangement uses TRBV20-1 and TRBJ2-7; D may be TRBD2 (6 bases). The V gene lost 5 bases and the J gene lost 1 base, with 12 bases spanning the gap. The CDR3 has 13 amino acids. Germline loops: CDR1 DFQATT, CDR2 SNEGSKA (reference sequence). CDR3 protein: CSALVAESYEQYF. Written as DNA, the CDR3 is TGCAGTGCTTTAGTAGCGGAGTCCTACGAGCAGTACTTC.